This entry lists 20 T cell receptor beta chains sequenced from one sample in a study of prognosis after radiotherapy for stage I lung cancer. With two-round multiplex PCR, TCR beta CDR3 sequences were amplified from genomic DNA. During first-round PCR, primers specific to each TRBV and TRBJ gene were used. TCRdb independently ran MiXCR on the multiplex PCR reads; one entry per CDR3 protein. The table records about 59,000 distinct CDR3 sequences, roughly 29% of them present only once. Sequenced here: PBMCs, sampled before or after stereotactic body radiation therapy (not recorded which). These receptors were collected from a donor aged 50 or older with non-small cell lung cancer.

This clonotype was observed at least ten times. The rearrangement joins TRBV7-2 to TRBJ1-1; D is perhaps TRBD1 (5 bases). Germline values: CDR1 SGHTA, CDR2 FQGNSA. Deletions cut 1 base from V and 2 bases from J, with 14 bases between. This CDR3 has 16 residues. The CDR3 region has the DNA TGTGCCAGCAGCTTAGAGGCCTGGGGCAGAAACACTGAAGCTTTCTTT. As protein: CASSLEAWGRNTEAFF.

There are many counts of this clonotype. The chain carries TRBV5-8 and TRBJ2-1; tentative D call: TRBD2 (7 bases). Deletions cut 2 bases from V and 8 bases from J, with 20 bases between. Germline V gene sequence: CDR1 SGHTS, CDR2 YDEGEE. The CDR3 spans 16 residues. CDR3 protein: CASSFFGRGGRDEQFF. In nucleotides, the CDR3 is TGTGCCAGCAGCTTTTTCGGAAGGGGGGGCCGCGATGAGCAGTTCTTC.

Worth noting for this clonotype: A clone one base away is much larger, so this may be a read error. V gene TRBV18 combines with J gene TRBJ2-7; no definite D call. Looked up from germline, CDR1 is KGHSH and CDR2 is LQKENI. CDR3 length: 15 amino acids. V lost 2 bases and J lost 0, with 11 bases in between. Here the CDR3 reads CASSPGGVGSYEQYF. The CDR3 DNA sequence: TGTGCCAGCTCACCAGGTGGAGTAGGCTCCTACGAGCAGTACTTC.

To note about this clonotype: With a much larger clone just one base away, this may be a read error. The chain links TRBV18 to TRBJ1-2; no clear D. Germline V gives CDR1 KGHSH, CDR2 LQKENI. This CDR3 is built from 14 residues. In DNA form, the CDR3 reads TGTGCCAGCTCGTCGGGCAGTGACGCCTATGGCTTCACCTTC. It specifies CASSSGSDAYGFTF.

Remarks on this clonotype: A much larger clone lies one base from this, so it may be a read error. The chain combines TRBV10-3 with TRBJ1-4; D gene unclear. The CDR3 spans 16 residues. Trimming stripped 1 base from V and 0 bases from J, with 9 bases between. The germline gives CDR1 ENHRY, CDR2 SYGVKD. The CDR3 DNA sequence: TGTGCCATCAGTGAGTTGAGCGAGCCAACTAATGAAAAACTGTTTTTT. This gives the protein CAISELSEPTNEKLFF.

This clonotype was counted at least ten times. The CDR3 is CASSDPGTGGGQPQHF. CDR3 nucleotide sequence: TGTGCCAGTAGTGACCCCGGGACAGGGGGCGGACAGCCCCAGCATTTT. The V gene is TRBV19, the J gene TRBJ1-5, with TRBD1 matching 12 bases. Germline CDR1 reads LNHDA; CDR2 reads SQIVND (reference sequence). The ends lost 5 bases at V and 7 bases at J; junction bases unmatched: 9. The CDR3 is 16 amino acids.

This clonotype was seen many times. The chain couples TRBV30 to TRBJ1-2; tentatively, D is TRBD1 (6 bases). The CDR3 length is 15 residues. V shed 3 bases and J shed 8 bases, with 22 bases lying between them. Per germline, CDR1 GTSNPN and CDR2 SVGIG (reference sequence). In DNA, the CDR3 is TGTGCCTGGAGGGCAAGGGACAAAAGGATTGGCGGCTACACCTTC. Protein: CAWRARDKRIGGYTF.

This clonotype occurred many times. CDR3 in DNA: TGTGCCAGCAGGGGGGACAGGGAACAAGAGACCCAGTACTTC. As protein: CASRGDREQETQYF. This chain connects TRBV2 to TRBJ2-5; 9 bases map to TRBD1. Trimming removed 6 bases from V and 2 bases from J; junction bases left unmatched: 4. The germline V gene encodes CDR1 SNHLY and CDR2 FYNNEI. The CDR3 covers 14 residues.

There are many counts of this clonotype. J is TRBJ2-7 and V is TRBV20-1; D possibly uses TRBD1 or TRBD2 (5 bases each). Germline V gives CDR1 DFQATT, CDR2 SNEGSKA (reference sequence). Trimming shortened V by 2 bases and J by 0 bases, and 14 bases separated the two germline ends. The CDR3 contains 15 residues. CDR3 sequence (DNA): TGCAGTGCTAGACCGGGGTCGGGACCCTCCTACGAGCAGTACTTC. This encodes CSARPGSGPSYEQYF.

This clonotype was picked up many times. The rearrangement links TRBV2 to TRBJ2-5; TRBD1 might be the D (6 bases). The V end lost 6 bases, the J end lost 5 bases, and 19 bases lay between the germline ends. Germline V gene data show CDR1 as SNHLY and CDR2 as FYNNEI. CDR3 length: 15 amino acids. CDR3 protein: CASRGWGRRLETQYF. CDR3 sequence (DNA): TGTGCCAGCAGAGGGTGGGGGCGGAGACTGGAGACCCAGTACTTC.

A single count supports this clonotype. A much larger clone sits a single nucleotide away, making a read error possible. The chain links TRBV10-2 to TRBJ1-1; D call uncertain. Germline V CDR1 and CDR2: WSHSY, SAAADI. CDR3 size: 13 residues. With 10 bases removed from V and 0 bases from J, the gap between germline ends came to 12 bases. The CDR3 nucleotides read TGCGCCACGTACACGGAGGTGAACACTGAAGCTTTCTTT. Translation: CATYTEVNTEAFF.

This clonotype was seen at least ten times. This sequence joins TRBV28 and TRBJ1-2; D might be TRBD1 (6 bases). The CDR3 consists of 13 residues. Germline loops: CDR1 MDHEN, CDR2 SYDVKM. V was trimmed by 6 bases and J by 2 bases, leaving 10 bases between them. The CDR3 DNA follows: TGTGCCAGCAGACCCGGACAGAACTATGGCTACACCTTC. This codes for CASRPGQNYGYTF.

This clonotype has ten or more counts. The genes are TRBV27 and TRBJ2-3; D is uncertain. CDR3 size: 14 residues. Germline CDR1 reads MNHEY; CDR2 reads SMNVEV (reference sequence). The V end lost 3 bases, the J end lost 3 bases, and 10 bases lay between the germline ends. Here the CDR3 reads CASSFSFATDTQYF. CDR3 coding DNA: TGTGCCAGCAGTTTTAGTTTCGCTACAGATACGCAGTATTTT.

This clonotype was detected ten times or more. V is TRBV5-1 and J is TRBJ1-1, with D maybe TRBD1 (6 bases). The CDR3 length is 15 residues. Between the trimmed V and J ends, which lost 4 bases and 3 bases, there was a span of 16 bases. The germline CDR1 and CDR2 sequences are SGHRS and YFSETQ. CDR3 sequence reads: CASSVEGTLYTEAFF. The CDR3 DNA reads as TGCGCCAGCAGCGTTGAAGGGACACTATACACTGAAGCTTTCTTT.

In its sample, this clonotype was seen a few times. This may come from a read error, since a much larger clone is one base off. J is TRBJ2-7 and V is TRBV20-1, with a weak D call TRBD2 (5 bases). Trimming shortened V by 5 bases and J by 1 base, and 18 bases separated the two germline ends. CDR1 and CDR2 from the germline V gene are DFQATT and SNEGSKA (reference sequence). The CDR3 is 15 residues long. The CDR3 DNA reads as TGCAGTGCTGCAGATCGGATGAGAGGGTCCTACGAGCAGTACTTC. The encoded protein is CSAADRMRGSYEQYF.

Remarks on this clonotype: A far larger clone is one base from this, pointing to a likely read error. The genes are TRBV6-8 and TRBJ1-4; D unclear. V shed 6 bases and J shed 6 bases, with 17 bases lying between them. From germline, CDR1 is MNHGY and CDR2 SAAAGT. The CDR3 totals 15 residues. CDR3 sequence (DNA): TGTGCCAGCAGCCCCGGGCGGGCGCGAGATGAAAAACTGTTTTTT. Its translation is CASSPGRARDEKLFF.

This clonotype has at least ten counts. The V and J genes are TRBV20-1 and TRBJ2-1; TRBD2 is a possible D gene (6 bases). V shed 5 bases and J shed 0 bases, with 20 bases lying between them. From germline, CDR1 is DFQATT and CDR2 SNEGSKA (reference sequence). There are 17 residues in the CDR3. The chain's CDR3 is CSAHQTAGITSYNEQFF. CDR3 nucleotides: TGCAGTGCTCATCAGACGGCGGGGATCACCTCCTACAATGAGCAGTTCTTC.

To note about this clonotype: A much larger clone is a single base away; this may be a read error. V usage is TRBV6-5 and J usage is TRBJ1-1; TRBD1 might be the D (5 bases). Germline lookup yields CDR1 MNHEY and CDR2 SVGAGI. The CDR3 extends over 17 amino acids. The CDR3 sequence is CAGSYSGGVMKNTEAFF. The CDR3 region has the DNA TGTGCCGGCAGTTACTCCGGGGGAGTAATGAAGAACACTGAAGCTTTCTTT.

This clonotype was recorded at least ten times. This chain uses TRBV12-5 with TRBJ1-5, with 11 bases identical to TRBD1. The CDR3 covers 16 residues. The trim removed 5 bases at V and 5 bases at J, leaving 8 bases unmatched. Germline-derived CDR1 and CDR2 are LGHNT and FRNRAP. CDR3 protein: CASGPLRDRGDQPQHF. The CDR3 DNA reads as TGTGCTAGTGGTCCCCTCCGGGACAGGGGGGATCAGCCCCAGCATTTT.

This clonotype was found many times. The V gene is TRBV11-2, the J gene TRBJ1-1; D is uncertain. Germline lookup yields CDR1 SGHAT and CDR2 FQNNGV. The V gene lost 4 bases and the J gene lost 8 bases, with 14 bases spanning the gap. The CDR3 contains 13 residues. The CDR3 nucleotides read TGTGCCAGCAGCTCCCCCCGTGGGTCCGAAGCTTTCTTT. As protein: CASSSPRGSEAFF.